In its sample, the clone carrying this T cell receptor (beta chain) was seen many times. This CDR3 has 15 amino acids. Germline CDR1 reads MNHEY; CDR2 reads SMNVEV (reference sequence). Between the trimmed V and J ends, which lost 3 bases and 0 bases, there was a span of 12 bases. The record originates from a study of control samples from healthy donors and cancer patients. Produced via immunoSEQ multiplex PCR; TCRdb's table is partial and in-frame only. This table has about 180,000 clones, about 90% appearing once. The sequencing input was blood. The TCR comes from a woman aged 45-65 years in good health. V usage is TRBV27 and J usage is TRBJ2-7, with D perhaps assigned TRBD1 or TRBD2 (5 bases each). CDR3 residues: CASSLGEAPSYEQYF. The CDR3 bases are TGTGCCAGCAGTTTGGGGGAAGCACCCTCCTACGAGCAGTACTTC.